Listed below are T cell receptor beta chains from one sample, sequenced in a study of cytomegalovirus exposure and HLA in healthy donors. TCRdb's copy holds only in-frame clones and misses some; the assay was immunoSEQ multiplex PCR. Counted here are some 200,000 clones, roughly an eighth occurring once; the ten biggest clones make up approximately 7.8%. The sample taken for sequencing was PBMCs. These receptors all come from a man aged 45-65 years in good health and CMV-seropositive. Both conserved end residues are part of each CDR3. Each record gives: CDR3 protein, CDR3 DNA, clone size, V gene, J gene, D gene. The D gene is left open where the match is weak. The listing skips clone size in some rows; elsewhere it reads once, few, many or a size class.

CDR3 protein: CASSPPRGGTEAFF
CDR3 DNA: TGTGCCAGCTCACCACCCCGGGGGGGGACTGAAGCTTTCTTT
clone size: NA
V gene: TRBV18
J gene: TRBJ1-1
D gene: NA

CDR3 protein: CASSLENSPNYGYTF
CDR3 DNA: TGCGCCAGCAGCTTGGAGAACAGCCCTAACTATGGCTACACCTTC
clone size: once
V gene: TRBV5-1
J gene: TRBJ1-2
D gene: NA

CDR3 protein: CAISEGGNSYNSPLHF
CDR3 DNA: TGTGCCATCAGTGAAGGGGGAAACTCCTATAATTCACCCCTCCACTTT
clone size: few
V gene: TRBV10-3
J gene: TRBJ1-6
D gene: NA

CDR3 protein: CASSPRLAGSRTDTQYF
CDR3 DNA: TGTGCCAGCAGCCCGAGGCTAGCGGGGTCCCGCACAGATACGCAGTATTTT
clone size: NA
V gene: TRBV9
J gene: TRBJ2-3
D gene: TRBD2

CDR3 protein: CSVWTSSDTQYF
CDR3 DNA: TGCAGCGTCTGGACTAGCTCAGATACGCAGTATTTT
clone size: NA
V gene: TRBV29-1
J gene: TRBJ2-3
D gene: TRBD2

CDR3 protein: CASSLDGRTNNEQFF
CDR3 DNA: TGCGCCAGCAGCTTGGACGGGAGGACGAACAATGAGCAGTTCTTC
clone size: few
V gene: TRBV5-1
J gene: TRBJ2-1
D gene: TRBD2

CDR3 protein: CASSLEGARGNTGELFF
CDR3 DNA: TGTGCCAGCAGCTTAGAGGGGGCCAGGGGGAACACCGGGGAGCTGTTTTTT
clone size: once
V gene: TRBV7-2
J gene: TRBJ2-2
D gene: TRBD1

CDR3 protein: CSVEDRNSGNTIYF
CDR3 DNA: TGCAGCGTGGAGGACAGGAACTCTGGAAACACCATATATTTT
clone size: NA
V gene: TRBV29-1
J gene: TRBJ1-3
D gene: TRBD1

CDR3 protein: CASSLAVNEQFF
CDR3 DNA: TGCGCCAGCAGCTTGGCCGTCAATGAGCAGTTCTTC
clone size: NA
V gene: TRBV5-1
J gene: TRBJ2-1
D gene: NA

CDR3 protein: CASSLSGGSYNEQFF
CDR3 DNA: TGTGCCAGCAGCTTATCGGGGGGCTCCTACAATGAGCAGTTCTTC
clone size: NA
V gene: TRBV11-2
J gene: TRBJ2-1
D gene: TRBD2

CDR3 protein: CASSLRGNTGELFF
CDR3 DNA: TGTGCCAGCAGCTTACGGGGGAACACCGGGGAGCTGTTTTTT
clone size: NA
V gene: TRBV11-3
J gene: TRBJ2-2
D gene: NA

CDR3 protein: CASSKTSGGYNEQFF
CDR3 DNA: TGCGCCAGCAGCAAGACTAGCGGGGGCTACAATGAGCAGTTCTTC
clone size: few
V gene: TRBV5-1
J gene: TRBJ2-1
D gene: TRBD2

CDR3 protein: CATSRGRGLESNNEQFF
CDR3 DNA: TGTGCCACCAGCAGAGGAAGGGGACTAGAGAGTAACAATGAGCAGTTCTTC
clone size: NA
V gene: TRBV15
J gene: TRBJ2-1
D gene: TRBD2

CDR3 protein: CASSPLAGGSHGWWQFF
CDR3 DNA: TGTGCCAGCTCACCTTTAGCGGGGGGTTCTCATGGATGGTGGCAGTTCTTC
clone size: NA
V gene: TRBV18
J gene: TRBJ2-1
D gene: TRBD2

CDR3 protein: CASSIRDRGYNQPQHF
CDR3 DNA: TGTGCCAGTAGTATAAGGGACAGGGGGTATAATCAGCCCCAGCATTTT
clone size: few
V gene: TRBV19
J gene: TRBJ1-5
D gene: TRBD1

CDR3 protein: CASRQYRVTNYGYTF
CDR3 DNA: TGTGCCAGCAGACAATACAGGGTGACTAACTATGGCTACACCTTC
clone size: few
V gene: TRBV6-6
J gene: TRBJ1-2
D gene: NA

CDR3 protein: CACSLWQGVLDEQYF
CDR3 DNA: TGTGCCTGCTCACTTTGGCAGGGGGTTCTTGACGAGCAGTACTTC
clone size: NA
V gene: TRBV30
J gene: TRBJ2-7
D gene: TRBD1

CDR3 protein: CASSPRTGGAYQETQYF
CDR3 DNA: TGTGCCAGCAGCCCCCGAACAGGGGGCGCGTACCAAGAGACCCAGTACTTC
clone size: NA
V gene: TRBV7-3
J gene: TRBJ2-5
D gene: TRBD1

CDR3 protein: CASSQPGQGADTEAFF
CDR3 DNA: TGCGCCAGCAGCCAACCAGGACAGGGGGCGGACACTGAAGCTTTCTTT
clone size: NA
V gene: TRBV4-1
J gene: TRBJ1-1
D gene: TRBD1

CDR3 protein: CATSRDQDFEAFF
CDR3 DNA: TGTGCCACCAGCAGAGATCAAGACTTTGAAGCTTTCTTT
clone size: few
V gene: TRBV15
J gene: TRBJ1-1
D gene: NA

CDR3 protein: CASSLIAAGTGGYNEQFF
CDR3 DNA: TGTGCCAGCAGTTTAATCGCCGCCGGGACAGGAGGCTACAATGAGCAGTTCTTC
clone size: few
V gene: TRBV27
J gene: TRBJ2-1
D gene: TRBD1

CDR3 protein: CASSLGLYSNQPQHF
CDR3 DNA: TGCGCCAGCAGCCTGGGACTTTATAGCAATCAGCCCCAGCATTTT
clone size: NA
V gene: TRBV4-3
J gene: TRBJ1-5
D gene: NA

CDR3 protein: CASSNLQGEGYTF
CDR3 DNA: TGTGCCAGCAGTAACCTACAGGGGGAAGGCTACACCTTC
clone size: NA
V gene: TRBV25-1
J gene: TRBJ1-2
D gene: TRBD1

CDR3 protein: CSVRRSGQGALYGYTF
CDR3 DNA: TGCAGCGTTCGGCGCTCCGGACAGGGGGCCCTTTATGGCTACACCTTC
clone size: few
V gene: TRBV29-1
J gene: TRBJ1-2
D gene: TRBD1

CDR3 protein: CASSQVRRAQETQYF
CDR3 DNA: TGTGCCAGCAGCCAAGTTCGCAGGGCGCAAGAGACCCAGTACTTC
clone size: few
V gene: TRBV14
J gene: TRBJ2-5
D gene: NA

CDR3 protein: CASSEGASNYGYTF
CDR3 DNA: TGTGCCAGCAGTGAGGGGGCTTCTAACTATGGCTACACCTTC
clone size: NA
V gene: TRBV2
J gene: TRBJ1-2
D gene: NA

CDR3 protein: CASSLSSGYSYEQYF
CDR3 DNA: TGCGCCAGCAGCCTTTCTAGCGGTTACTCCTACGAGCAGTACTTC
clone size: NA
V gene: TRBV5-1
J gene: TRBJ2-7
D gene: TRBD2

CDR3 protein: CASSVASGGGYEQYF
CDR3 DNA: TGCGCCAGCAGCGTAGCTAGCGGGGGGGGCTACGAGCAGTACTTC
clone size: NA
V gene: TRBV5-1
J gene: TRBJ2-7
D gene: TRBD2

CDR3 protein: CASSLGGRETQYF
CDR3 DNA: TGTGCCAGCAGCTTAGGGGGCAGGGAGACCCAGTACTTC
clone size: few
V gene: TRBV11-3
J gene: TRBJ2-5
D gene: NA

CDR3 protein: CASSYPGDGYTF
CDR3 DNA: TGTGCCAGCTCCTATCCAGGGGATGGCTACACCTTC
clone size: NA
V gene: TRBV19
J gene: TRBJ1-2
D gene: NA

CDR3 protein: CASSEHSSNQPQHF
CDR3 DNA: TGTGCCAGCAGTGAACATTCCAGCAATCAGCCCCAGCATTTT
clone size: few
V gene: TRBV25-1
J gene: TRBJ1-5
D gene: NA

CDR3 protein: CASSQQGTESPLHF
CDR3 DNA: TGTGCCAGCTCACAACAGGGGACCGAATCACCCCTCCACTTT
clone size: few
V gene: TRBV18
J gene: TRBJ1-6
D gene: TRBD1

CDR3 protein: CASSLVGQAQETQYF
CDR3 DNA: TGCGCCAGCAGCTTGGTGGGACAGGCTCAAGAGACCCAGTACTTC
clone size: NA
V gene: TRBV5-1
J gene: TRBJ2-5
D gene: TRBD1

CDR3 protein: CASSPTEGYNSPLHF
CDR3 DNA: TGTGCCAGCAGCCCCACGGAGGGCTATAATTCACCCCTCCACTTT
clone size: few
V gene: TRBV6-6
J gene: TRBJ1-6
D gene: NA

CDR3 protein: CASSLAGGSEKLFF
CDR3 DNA: TGTGCCAGCAGCTTAGCGGGGGGAAGCGAAAAACTGTTTTTT
clone size: few
V gene: TRBV7-9
J gene: TRBJ1-4
D gene: NA

CDR3 protein: CASSWGGGAVDTQYF
CDR3 DNA: TGTGCCAGCAGCTGGGGAGGGGGGGCAGTAGATACGCAGTATTTT
clone size: NA
V gene: TRBV2
J gene: TRBJ2-3
D gene: NA

CDR3 protein: CSALYRGRAKNIQYF
CDR3 DNA: TGCAGCGCCCTATACAGGGGGCGAGCCAAAAACATTCAGTACTTC
clone size: few
V gene: TRBV29-1
J gene: TRBJ2-4
D gene: TRBD1

CDR3 protein: CASSQEGTGGNQPQHF
CDR3 DNA: TGCGCCAGCAGCCAAGAAGGGACAGGGGGCAATCAGCCCCAGCATTTT
clone size: NA
V gene: TRBV4-1
J gene: TRBJ1-5
D gene: TRBD1

CDR3 protein: CASSDPQGQETQYF
CDR3 DNA: TGCGCCAGCAGCGACCCACAGGGCCAAGAGACCCAGTACTTC
clone size: few
V gene: TRBV5-1
J gene: TRBJ2-5
D gene: NA

CDR3 protein: CASSPDRESQPQHF
CDR3 DNA: TGTGCCAGCAGCCCGGACAGGGAGTCACAGCCCCAGCATTTT
clone size: few
V gene: TRBV6-5
J gene: TRBJ1-5
D gene: TRBD1

CDR3 protein: CASSLSLAAETQYF
CDR3 DNA: TGTGCCAGCAGTTTATCGCTAGCGGCGGAGACCCAGTACTTC
clone size: NA
V gene: TRBV27
J gene: TRBJ2-5
D gene: TRBD2

CDR3 protein: CASSVDHRSNSPLHF
CDR3 DNA: TGTGCCAGCAGCGTAGACCACAGAAGTAATTCACCCCTCCACTTT
clone size: NA
V gene: TRBV9
J gene: TRBJ1-6
D gene: NA

CDR3 protein: CASSDSGGTYNEQFF
CDR3 DNA: TGTGCCAGCAGCGATAGCGGGGGGACTTACAATGAGCAGTTCTTC
clone size: NA
V gene: TRBV9
J gene: TRBJ2-1
D gene: TRBD2

CDR3 protein: CASSPPGGPANTGELFF
CDR3 DNA: TGTGCCAGCTCACCACCGGGGGGGCCCGCGAACACCGGGGAGCTGTTTTTT
clone size: once
V gene: TRBV18
J gene: TRBJ2-2
D gene: NA

CDR3 protein: CASSEPGNTQYF
CDR3 DNA: TGTGCCAGCAGCGAGCCGGGAAATACGCAGTATTTT
clone size: NA
V gene: TRBV7-3
J gene: TRBJ2-3
D gene: NA

CDR3 protein: CASSLMGQGEMETQYF
CDR3 DNA: TGTGCCAGCAGCCTTATGGGACAGGGTGAGATGGAGACCCAGTACTTC
clone size: few
V gene: TRBV5-6
J gene: TRBJ2-5
D gene: TRBD1

CDR3 protein: CASSLAGGVNQPQHF
CDR3 DNA: TGTGCCAGCAGCTTGGCGGGGGGCGTAAACCAGCCCCAGCATTTT
clone size: NA
V gene: TRBV5-4
J gene: TRBJ1-5
D gene: NA

CDR3 protein: CATSRSRLSYNEQFF
CDR3 DNA: TGTGCCACCAGCAGGTCTAGGCTCTCCTACAATGAGCAGTTCTTC
clone size: NA
V gene: TRBV15
J gene: TRBJ2-1
D gene: NA

CDR3 protein: CASSQDAGGGPYNEQFF
CDR3 DNA: TGCGCCAGCAGCCAAGATGCGGGCGGGGGGCCCTACAATGAGCAGTTCTTC
clone size: few
V gene: TRBV4-3
J gene: TRBJ2-1
D gene: TRBD2

CDR3 protein: CASRSGAGDTQYF
CDR3 DNA: TGTGCCAGCAGAAGTGGCGCAGGAGATACGCAGTATTTT
clone size: few
V gene: TRBV28
J gene: TRBJ2-3
D gene: NA

CDR3 protein: CASRRPSGSEAFF
CDR3 DNA: TGTGCCAGCAGGCGGCCTTCTGGGAGTGAAGCTTTCTTT
clone size: NA
V gene: TRBV4-2
J gene: TRBJ1-1
D gene: NA

CDR3 protein: CASSLTSDHEQYF
CDR3 DNA: TGTGCCAGCAGCTTGACTAGCGACCACGAGCAGTACTTC
clone size: NA
V gene: TRBV7-2
J gene: TRBJ2-7
D gene: TRBD2

CDR3 protein: CASSPPAANTGELFF
CDR3 DNA: TGTGCCAGCTCACCACCGGCTGCGAACACCGGGGAGCTGTTTTTT
clone size: few
V gene: TRBV18
J gene: TRBJ2-2
D gene: NA

CDR3 protein: CASTTSGTSAGDTQYF
CDR3 DNA: TGCGCCAGCACTACTTCCGGGACTAGCGCAGGGGATACGCAGTATTTT
clone size: NA
V gene: TRBV5-1
J gene: TRBJ2-3
D gene: TRBD2